The next 13 T cell receptor beta chains were all read from a single sample in a study of metastatic and nonmetastatic thyroid tumors (TCRdb year 2020). The library relied on PCR. Sequencer: Illumina HiSeq 4000. Using fastp at Q25 and MiXCR, TCRdb reprocessed the public reads and kept productive beta chains. The sample has around 26,000 clones on record, 15% to 20% of them singletons. The top ten clones comprise approximately 4.6% of the sample. None of the patients had been given any treatment before thyroid surgery. What was sequenced was blood. All receptors derive from a male donor with papillary thyroid cancer or a benign thyroid nodule (not recorded which). Some clones in this sample may be carry-over from other donors' samples.

This clone was detected many times. V is TRBV11-2 and J is TRBJ2-2; D may be TRBD1 (7 bases). Per germline, CDR1 SGHAT and CDR2 FQNNGV. V lost 6 bases and J lost 2, with 19 bases in between. The CDR3 totals 17 residues. CDR3 in amino acids: CASRSGGFELNTGELFF. The CDR3, as DNA: TGTGCCAGCAGATCAGGGGGGTTTGAGCTAAACACCGGGGAGCTGTTTTTT.

By sample fraction, this clone is medium-sized. This sequence joins TRBV6-6 and TRBJ1-2; TRBD1 is a possible D gene (6 bases). The germline gives CDR1 MNHNY, CDR2 SVGAGI (reference sequence). The CDR3 is 15 residues long. V dropped 0 bases and J dropped 7 bases, with 15 bases sitting between them. CDR3 protein: CASSYSDRTISGYTF. The CDR3 nucleotides read TGTGCCAGCAGTTACTCGGACAGAACTATATCTGGCTACACCTTC.

This clone was observed at least ten times. The CDR3 DNA reads TGCAGTGCAGAAGCGGGAGCCCCGGGTGAGCAGTTCTTC. Its protein is CSAEAGAPGEQFF. The chain couples TRBV20-1 to TRBJ2-1; 8 nucleotides line up with TRBD2. CDR1 DFQATT and CDR2 SNEGSKA come from the germline V gene (reference sequence). The length of the CDR3 is 13 residues. The junction had 10 bases not matched to a gene; V was cut back by 6 bases and J by 9 bases.

This clone has a handful of counts. This may come from a read error, since a much larger clone is one base off. This specimen includes other DNA sequences encoding the same CDR3. The chain has TRBV30 and TRBJ2-5, with D perhaps matching TRBD1 (5 bases). Germline CDR1 and CDR2: GTSNPN and SVGIG (reference sequence). This CDR3 comprises 15 residues. Trimming removed 2 bases from V and 5 bases from J, with 18 bases in between. The CDR3 protein is CAWSIGQGGSETQYF. The CDR3 DNA reads as TGTGCCTGGAGTATCGGGCAGGGTGGAAGTGAGACCCAGTACTTC.

Only a few counts were recorded for this clone. This may be a read error, as it is one base from a much larger clone. Distinct nucleotide sequences in the sample also encode this CDR3. The rearrangement joins TRBV9 to TRBJ2-3; TRBD2 aligns across 9 bases. The V gene's germline CDR1 is SGDLS and CDR2 YYNGEE. The CDR3 runs to 14 residues. CDR3 amino acids: CASSTSGGTDTQYF. The CDR3 DNA reads TGTGCCAGCTCGACTAGCGGAGGCACGGATACGCAGTATTTT.

This clone is categorized as medium-sized. This chain joins TRBV6-5 and TRBJ2-1; TRBD2 agrees at 10 bases. The germline V gene encodes CDR1 MNHEY and CDR2 SVGAGI. The CDR3 has 18 residues. Trimming cost V 6 bases and J 0 bases; bases outside gene matches: 11. The CDR3 here is CASRGLAEYYSSYNEQFF. Written as DNA, the CDR3 is TGTGCCAGCAGAGGACTAGCGGAGTACTACAGCTCCTACAATGAGCAGTTCTTC.

CDR3 amino acids: CASSLHFEGGELFF. The CDR3 DNA reads as TGTGCCAGCAGTTTACACTTCGAGGGAGGGGAGCTGTTTTTT. The chain has TRBV27 and TRBJ2-2; possibly TRBD2 for D (5 bases). V lost 2 bases, J lost 8 bases, and 12 bases lay in between. Germline-derived CDR1 and CDR2 are MNHEY and SMNVEV (reference sequence). The CDR3 is made up of 14 amino acids.

This clone was counted only a few times. V is TRBV27 and J is TRBJ2-7, with no clear D. CDR3 length: 14 amino acids. From germline, CDR1 is MNHEY and CDR2 SMNVEV (reference sequence). V lost 2 bases, J lost 0 bases, and 8 bases lay in between. The CDR3 sequence is CASSLERYSYEQYF. CDR3 nucleotides: TGTGCCAGCAGTTTAGAAAGGTACTCCTACGAGCAGTACTTC.

This clone has a count of ten or more. V usage is TRBV14 and J usage is TRBJ1-2, with TRBD1 as a possible D gene (5 bases). Per the germline V gene, CDR1 is SGHDN and CDR2 is FVKESK. With 6 bases removed from V and 1 base from J, the gap between germline ends came to 9 bases. This CDR3 is 13 amino acids long. The CDR3 loop is CASSPGNNYGYTF. The CDR3 DNA is TGTGCCAGCAGTCCAGGGAATAACTATGGCTACACCTTC.

In this sample, this clone is medium-sized. This chain connects TRBV6-1 to TRBJ2-6; D uncertain. CDR3 length: 13 amino acids. Trimming stripped 10 bases from V and 0 bases from J, with 7 bases between. Germline V CDR1 and CDR2: MNHNS, SASEGT. Written as DNA, the CDR3 is TGTGCCACCAGAAGCTCTGGGGCCAACGTCCTGACTTTC. Its protein product is CATRSSGANVLTF.

This clone has a count of ten or more. The chain is built from TRBV7-9 and TRBJ2-2; TRBD1 matches at 9 bases. Looked up from germline, CDR1 is SEHNR and CDR2 is FQNEAQ (reference sequence). There are 15 residues in the CDR3. V shed 7 bases and J 4 bases; nucleotides not matched to a gene: 7. CDR3 nucleotides: TGTGCCAGCACCACCGGGACAGGGACCACCGGGGAGCTGTTTTTT. Its protein is CASTTGTGTTGELFF. Full variable domain (remainder filled in from reference TRBV7-9 and TRBJ2-2): DTGVSQNPRHKITKRGQNVTFRCDPISEHNRLYWYRQTLGQGPEFLTYFQNEAQLEKSRLLSDRFSAERPKGSFSTLEIQRTEQGDSAMYLCASTTGTGTTGELFFGEGSRLTVL.

This clone was counted at least ten times. The chain has TRBV10-3 and TRBJ1-1, with D possibly being TRBD1 (5 bases). Trimming pared 3 bases from V and 4 bases from J, leaving 15 bases between. The CDR3 covers 15 residues. CDR1 and CDR2 from the germline V gene are ENHRY and SYGVKD. This CDR3 is CAISDHQGRGTEAFF. In nucleotides, the CDR3 is TGTGCCATCAGTGACCACCAGGGAAGGGGCACTGAAGCTTTCTTT.

This clone was counted ten times or more. J is TRBJ2-2 and V is TRBV9, with 7 bases matching TRBD1. Per the germline V gene, CDR1 is SGDLS and CDR2 is YYNGEE. V shed 4 bases, J shed 4 bases, and the junction held 10 bases outside the gene matches. CDR3 length: 16 residues. CDR3 sequence (DNA): TGTGCCAGCAGCACCTTAGGGGGCACCCCCACCGGGGAGCTGTTTTTT. Amino acid sequence: CASSTLGGTPTGELFF.